The subject of this entry is one T cell receptor (beta chain). Germline-derived CDR1 and CDR2 are MDHEN and SYDVKM. Deletions cut 5 bases from V and 2 bases from J, with 13 bases between. The CDR3 sequence is 14 residues long. Every immunoSEQ plate was one replicate of a subset's evenly spread DNA. 200 to 250 ng DNA, about 30,000 T cell genomes, went into each sorted-subset replicate PCR. Method: immunoSEQ multiplex PCR; TCRdb's copy keeps in-frame clones and lacks some. The data contain more than 500,000 clones, approximately 95% of them singletons. The entry originates in a study of shared clonotypes between healthy human individuals. At the level of the study: Plates per donor: three CD4 naive, three CD4 memory, two CD8 naive, one CD8 memory.

CD8 cells regarded as naive lacked CD45RO, were positively chosen for CCR7, and omitted terminally differentiated effector memory CD45RA+ cells. All participating donors were Caucasian adults from Nashville, Tennessee. V is TRBV28 and J is TRBJ2-7, with D perhaps TRBD1 (6 bases). This clonotype was sampled from a woman aged 30 to 39 in good health. Input material: naive CD8+ T cells sorted from blood. CDR3 DNA: TGTGCCAGCAGTGGGGTTAAGGGGGCCTACGAGCAGTACTTC. Its protein is CASSGVKGAYEQYF.